Listed below are T cell receptor beta chains from one sample, sequenced in a study of cytomegalovirus exposure and HLA in healthy donors. Sequencing used immunoSEQ multiplex PCR; TCRdb keeps in-frame clones, though not all of them. The sample consists of some 180,000 clones, around 83% of them appearing once. The sequenced sample consisted of PBMCs. Receptor source: a girl aged 2-10 years in good health and CMV-seropositive. Each CDR3 is given with its conserved first and last residue. A D gene is named only where the DNA matches it firmly. Clone size is stated in some rows and not others, as once, few, many or a class when expanded.

j_call v_call d_call clone_size cdr3_length cdr3_nt cdr3_aa
TRBJ1-1 TRBV5-1 - - 13 TGCGCCAGCAAGGGAGGGGCAGGATCTGAAGCTTTCTTT CASKGGAGSEAFF
TRBJ2-7 TRBV2 TRBD1 - 14 TGTGCCAGCATGTTGGCCAGGGGGTCCTACGAGCAGTACTTC CASMLARGSYEQYF
TRBJ2-7 TRBV25-1 TRBD2 once 15 TGTGCCAGCAGTCCTGGCGGGAGCTCCTCCTACGAGCAGTACTTC CASSPGGSSSYEQYF
TRBJ2-1 TRBV5-4 - few 11 TGTGCCAGCAGCTTGGGCAGTGAGCAGTTCTTC CASSLGSEQFF
TRBJ2-7 TRBV5-4 - - 16 TGTGCCAGCAGCTTGGCCCCGTACGGGAGACTTTACGAGCAGTACTTC CASSLAPYGRLYEQYF
TRBJ2-1 TRBV28 - once 14 TGTGCCAGCAGTTTGGAGCCCTCCTACAATGAGCAGTTCTTC CASSLEPSYNEQFF
TRBJ2-7 TRBV5-5 TRBD1 - 16 TGTGCCAGCACCCCCTTCCCCGAGACAGGGTCCTACGAGCAGTACTTC CASTPFPETGSYEQYF
TRBJ1-4 TRBV25-1 - many 15 TGTGCCAGCAGTGAAGACAGACCAACTAATGAAAAACTGTTTTTT CASSEDRPTNEKLFF
TRBJ1-1 TRBV6-5 - - 14 TGTGCCAGCAGGAGGGGACAACCGAACACTGAAGCTTTCTTT CASRRGQPNTEAFF
TRBJ1-1 TRBV6-5 TRBD1 - 12 TGTGCCAGCAGCCGAAGACAGGGTGAAGCTTTCTTT CASSRRQGEAFF
TRBJ2-3 TRBV7-3 TRBD2 - 14 TGTGCCAGCAGCTTACTAGCGGGAAGGGATACGCAGTATTTT CASSLLAGRDTQYF
TRBJ1-2 TRBV12-5 - - 15 TGTGCTAGTGGCTCCCACGGGGATTCCAGGTCGGGCTACACCTTC CASGSHGDSRSGYTF
TRBJ2-7 TRBV10-2 TRBD1 - 13 TGCGCCATCAGTACAGGGGTATGGTACGAGCAGTACTTC CAISTGVWYEQYF
TRBJ1-1 TRBV7-6 - - 14 TGTGCCAGCAGCCCCTCACAGGGGAACACTGAAGCTTTCTTT CASSPSQGNTEAFF
TRBJ1-5 TRBV4-1 TRBD1 - 15 TGCGCCAGCAGCCGAGGACAGGGTTTCGTGCAGCCCCAGCATTTT CASSRGQGFVQPQHF
TRBJ1-1 TRBV25-1 - once 17 TGTGCCAGCAGTGAATGGGGCTCGGGGGGGGCCGGCACTGAAGCTTTCTTT CASSEWGSGGAGTEAFF
TRBJ2-7 TRBV5-6 - - 15 TGTGCCAGCAGCTCCTCCCGCGAGAGGGTTTACGAGCAGTACTTC CASSSSRERVYEQYF
TRBJ2-7 TRBV5-4 TRBD2 few 15 TGTGCCAGCAGCTTTATAGGCGGGAGCTCCTACGAGCAGTACTTC CASSFIGGSSYEQYF
TRBJ2-2 TRBV10-3 TRBD1 few 16 TGTGCCATCAGTGGAGAACCGGGACAGGGAACCGGGGAGCTGTTTTTT CAISGEPGQGTGELFF
TRBJ1-5 TRBV28 - once 14 TGTGCCAGCAGTTTAGAACAGGTAGGACAGCCCCAGCATTTT CASSLEQVGQPQHF
TRBJ1-1 TRBV7-2 - - 13 TGTGCCAGCAGCTTAAGACAGTCCACTGAAGCTTTCTTT CASSLRQSTEAFF
TRBJ1-2 TRBV5-1 TRBD1 once 14 TGCGCCAGCAGCGGCATAGACAGGGCACGTGGCTACACCTTC CASSGIDRARGYTF
TRBJ1-1 TRBV2 - - 17 TGTGCCAGCAGTGAACTCCCGAGGGGGGGCGGCGGCACTGAAGCTTTCTTT CASSELPRGGGGTEAFF
TRBJ1-1 TRBV6-6 TRBD1 - 14 TGTGCCAGCAGGGCAGGGGGCGCGAACACTGAAGCTTTCTTT CASRAGGANTEAFF
TRBJ2-2 TRBV6-4 - - 13 TGTGCCAGCAGTGAGGACAGTCCCGGGGAGCTGTTTTTT CASSEDSPGELFF
TRBJ2-5 TRBV6-5 TRBD1 - 15 TGTGCCAGCAGTCCCCCTGACAGGGAATATGGGACCCAGTACTTC CASSPPDREYGTQYF
TRBJ1-5 TRBV6-1 - - 16 TGTGCCAGCAGTGAACTTTCCGGGTTTGGGAATCAGCCCCAGCATTTT CASSELSGFGNQPQHF
TRBJ1-4 TRBV5-5 - - 17 TGTGCCAGCAGCCCCACCCTTCCCCGGAGAGAAAATGAAAAACTGTTTTTT CASSPTLPRRENEKLFF
TRBJ1-1 TRBV30 - - 13 TGTGCCTGGAGTGCCGGACAGTTGCGTGAAGCTTTCTTT CAWSAGQLREAFF
TRBJ2-3 TRBV2 - - 14 TGTGCCACCCCGAAGGAGGACGGCGGAGATACGCAGTATTTT CATPKEDGGDTQYF
TRBJ2-7 TRBV29-1 - - 14 TGCAGCGTCCGGGTCCCCCTCCTTTCCTACGAGCAGTACTTC CSVRVPLLSYEQYF
TRBJ2-1 TRBV6-6 - - 12 TGTGCCAGCGTTCTACAGGGAAATGAGCAGTTCTTC CASVLQGNEQFF
TRBJ2-6 TRBV6-1 - - 15 TGTGCCAGCAGTGAAAGCTCTTCTGGGGCCAACGTCCTGACTTTC CASSESSSGANVLTF
TRBJ1-1 TRBV5-3 - few 12 TGTGCCAGAAGCTTGGTTAGCGCTGAAGCTTTCTTT CARSLVSAEAFF
TRBJ1-6 TRBV6-5 - once 14 TGTGCCAGCAGTTACCCAGGGATCAATTCACCCCTCCACTTT CASSYPGINSPLHF
TRBJ1-3 TRBV6-1 TRBD1 - 14 TGTGCCAGCAGAGGACAGGGATCTGGAAACACCATATATTTT CASRGQGSGNTIYF
TRBJ2-1 TRBV25-1 - - 16 TGTGCCAGCAGTGAAGAGACGGAGCCCTCCTACAATGAGCAGTTCTTC CASSEETEPSYNEQFF
TRBJ2-7 TRBV30 TRBD1 once 14 TGTGCCTGGAGTGGGGAGGGACAGGGGGACGAGCAGTACTTC CAWSGEGQGDEQYF
TRBJ1-1 TRBV25-1 - - 17 TGTGCCAGCAGTGAATGGAAGAGGGGAGGGTCGGACACTGAAGCTTTCTTT CASSEWKRGGSDTEAFF